The rows below give T cell receptor beta chains drawn from one sample of a study of T cells in Graves' hyperthyroidism and ophthalmopathy. TCRdb redid the calling of the multiplex PCR reads with MiXCR, one entry per CDR3 protein. The data contain 330,000 or so distinct CDR3 sequences, 15% to 20% of them singletons. Input material: blood. Source of these receptors: a woman between 40 and 50 years old with Graves' ophthalmopathy. The CDR3 runs from the conserved cysteine through the conserved F or W.

>TRBJ1-1|TRBV5-4
CASSSVGANTEASF
>TRBJ1-2|TRBV6-1
CASSDPGGRGYTF
>TRBJ2-7|TRBV7-2
CASSLQLAGAASYEQYF
>TRBJ1-5|TRBV6-1
CASREIDGQPQHF
>TRBJ1-3|TRBV12-3/TRBV12-4
CASSFAGGSGNTIYF
>TRBJ2-7|TRBV20-1
CSASGGSLSWHEQYF
>TRBJ2-2|TRBV6-1
CASSQARTGGITGELFF
>TRBJ2-7|TRBV7-2
CASSLLGSGAEQYF
>TRBJ2-2|TRBV6-5
CASSYSIAGSTGELFF
>TRBJ2-7|TRBV15
CATSSGTGPSYEQYF
>TRBJ2-5|TRBV12-3/TRBV12-4
CASSSRAGSGGETQYF
>TRBJ2-2|TRBV28
CASSWNGGELFF
>TRBJ2-2|TRBV5-5
CASSLTGVNTGELFF
>TRBJ1-5|TRBV7-2
CASTPLAGNQPQHF
>TRBJ1-3|TRBV12-3/TRBV12-4
CASSFGQLLSGNTIYF
>TRBJ2-7|TRBV27
CASSLSGKGASYEQYF
>TRBJ1-5|TRBV28
CASSTPRQLNSNQPQHF
>TRBJ2-7|TRBV29-1
CSVGQPSYEQYF